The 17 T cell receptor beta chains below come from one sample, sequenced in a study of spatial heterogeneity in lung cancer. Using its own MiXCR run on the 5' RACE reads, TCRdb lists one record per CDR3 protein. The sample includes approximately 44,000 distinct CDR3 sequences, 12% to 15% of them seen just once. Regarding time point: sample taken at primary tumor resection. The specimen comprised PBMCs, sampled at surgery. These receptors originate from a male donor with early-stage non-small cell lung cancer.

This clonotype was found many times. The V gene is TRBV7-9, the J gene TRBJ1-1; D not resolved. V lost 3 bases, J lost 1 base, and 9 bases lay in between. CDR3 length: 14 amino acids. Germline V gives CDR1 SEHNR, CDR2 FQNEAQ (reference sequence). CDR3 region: CASSFSAANTEAFF. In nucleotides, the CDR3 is TGTGCCAGCAGCTTCTCCGCCGCGAACACTGAAGCTTTCTTT.

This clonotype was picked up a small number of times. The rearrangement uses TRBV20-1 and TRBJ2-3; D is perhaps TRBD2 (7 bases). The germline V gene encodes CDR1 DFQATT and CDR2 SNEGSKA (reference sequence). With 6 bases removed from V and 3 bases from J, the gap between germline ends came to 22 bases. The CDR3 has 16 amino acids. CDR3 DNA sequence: TGCAGTGCCCGAGGAGGGGGGGCGGTCTGGACAGATACGCAGTATTTT. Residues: CSARGGGAVWTDTQYF.

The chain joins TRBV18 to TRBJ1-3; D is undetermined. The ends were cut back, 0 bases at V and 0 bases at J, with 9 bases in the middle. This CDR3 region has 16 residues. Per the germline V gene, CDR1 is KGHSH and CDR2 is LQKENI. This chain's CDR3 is CASSPPGSSSGNTIYF. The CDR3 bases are TGTGCCAGCTCACCACCAGGGTCAAGCTCTGGAAACACCATATATTTT. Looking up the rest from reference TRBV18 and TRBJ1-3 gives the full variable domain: NAGVMQNPRHLVRRRGQEARLRCSPMKGHSHVYWYRQLPEEGLKFMVYLQKENIIDESGMPKERFSAEFPKEGPSILRIQQVVRGDSAAYFCASSPPGSSSGNTIYFGEGSWLTVV.

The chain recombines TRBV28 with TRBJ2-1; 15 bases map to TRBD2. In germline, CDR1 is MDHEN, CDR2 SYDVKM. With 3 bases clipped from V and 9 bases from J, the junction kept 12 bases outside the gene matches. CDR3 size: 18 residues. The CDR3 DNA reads TGTGCCAGCAGTTTCTCAGGGACTAGCGGGAGGTTTTGGAGTGAGCAGTTCTTC. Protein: CASSFSGTSGRFWSEQFF.

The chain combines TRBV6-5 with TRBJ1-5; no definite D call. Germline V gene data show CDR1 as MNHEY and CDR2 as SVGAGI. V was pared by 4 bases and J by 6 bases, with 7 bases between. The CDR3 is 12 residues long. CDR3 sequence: CASSSNTQPQHF. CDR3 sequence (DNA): TGTGCCAGCAGTTCCAATACTCAGCCCCAGCATTTT.

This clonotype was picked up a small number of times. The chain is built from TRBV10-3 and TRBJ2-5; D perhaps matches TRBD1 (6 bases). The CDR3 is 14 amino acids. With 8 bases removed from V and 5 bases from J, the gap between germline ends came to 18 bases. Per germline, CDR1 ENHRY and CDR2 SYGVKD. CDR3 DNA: TGTGCCATCGGATTAGGGGGAGACGGGGAGACCCAGTACTTC. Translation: CAIGLGGDGETQYF.

The CDR3 bases are TGCGCCAGCAGCTTGGTCCTAGCGGGAGCAAGCAATGAGCAGTTCTTC. Its translation is CASSLVLAGASNEQFF. The rearrangement uses TRBV5-1 and TRBJ2-1; TRBD2 matches 10 bases. The CDR3 is made up of 16 amino acids. The V and J ends lost 0 bases and 6 bases, in that order; junction bases with no gene match: 6. Germline assignment: CDR1 SGHRS and CDR2 YFSETQ.

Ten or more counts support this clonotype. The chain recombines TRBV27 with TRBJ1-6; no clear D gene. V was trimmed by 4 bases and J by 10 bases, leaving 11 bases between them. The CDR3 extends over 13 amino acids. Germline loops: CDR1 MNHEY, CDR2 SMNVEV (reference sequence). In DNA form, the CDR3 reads TGTGCCAGCAGTTCCCAGACATTGTCACCCCTCCACTTT. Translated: CASSSQTLSPLHF.

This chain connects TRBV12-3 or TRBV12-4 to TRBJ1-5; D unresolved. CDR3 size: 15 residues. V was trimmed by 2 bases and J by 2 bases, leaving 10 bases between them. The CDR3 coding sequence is TGTGCCAGCAGTTTATGGCAGGAAGGCAATCAGCCCCAGCATTTT. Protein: CASSLWQEGNQPQHF.

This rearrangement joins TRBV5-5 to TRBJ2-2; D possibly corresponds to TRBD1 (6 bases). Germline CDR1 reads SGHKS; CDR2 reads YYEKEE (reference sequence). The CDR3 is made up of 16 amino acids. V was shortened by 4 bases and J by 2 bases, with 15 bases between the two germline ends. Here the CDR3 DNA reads TGTGCCAGCAGCCAGGGGATGGGGAAAAACACCGGGGAGCTGTTTTTT. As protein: CASSQGMGKNTGELFF.

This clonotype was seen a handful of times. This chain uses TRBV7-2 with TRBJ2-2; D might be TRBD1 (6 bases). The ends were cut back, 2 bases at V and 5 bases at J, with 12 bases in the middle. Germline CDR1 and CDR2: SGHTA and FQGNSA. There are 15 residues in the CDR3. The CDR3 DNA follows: TGTGCCAGCAGCTTACCGGGACAAATGACCGGGGAGCTGTTTTTT. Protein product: CASSLPGQMTGELFF.

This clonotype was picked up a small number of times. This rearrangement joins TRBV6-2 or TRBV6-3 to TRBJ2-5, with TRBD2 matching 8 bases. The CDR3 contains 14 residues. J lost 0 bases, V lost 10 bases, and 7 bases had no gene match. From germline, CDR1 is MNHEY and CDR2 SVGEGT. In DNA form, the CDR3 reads TGTGCCACCGAGGAGCGGGGGAACCAAGAGACCCAGTACTTC. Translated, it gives CATEERGNQETQYF.

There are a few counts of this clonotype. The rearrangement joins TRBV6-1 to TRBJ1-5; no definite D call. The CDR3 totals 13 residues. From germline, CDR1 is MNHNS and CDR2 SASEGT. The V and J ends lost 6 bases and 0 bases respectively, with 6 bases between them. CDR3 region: CASRVNSNQPQHF. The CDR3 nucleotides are TGTGCCAGCAGGGTAAATAGCAATCAGCCCCAGCATTTT.

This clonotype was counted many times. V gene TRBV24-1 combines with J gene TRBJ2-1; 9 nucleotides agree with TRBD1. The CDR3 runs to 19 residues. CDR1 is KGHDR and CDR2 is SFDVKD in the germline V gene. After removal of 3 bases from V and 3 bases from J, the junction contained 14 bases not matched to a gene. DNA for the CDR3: TGTGCCACCAGTGATCCGGGACAGGGAGGGAGTCGCGTCTACAATGAGCAGTTCTTC. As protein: CATSDPGQGGSRVYNEQFF.

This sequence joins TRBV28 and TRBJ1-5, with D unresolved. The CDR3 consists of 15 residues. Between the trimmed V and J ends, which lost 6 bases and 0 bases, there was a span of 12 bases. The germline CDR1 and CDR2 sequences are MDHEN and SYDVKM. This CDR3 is CASRSTDYSNQPQHF. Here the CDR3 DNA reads TGTGCCAGCAGGTCGACGGATTATAGCAATCAGCCCCAGCATTTT.

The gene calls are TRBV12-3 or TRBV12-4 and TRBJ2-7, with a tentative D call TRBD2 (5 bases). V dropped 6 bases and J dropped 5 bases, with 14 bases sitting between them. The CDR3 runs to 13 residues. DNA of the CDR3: TGTGCCAGCAGGACGTCAGCGGTGCACGAGCAGTACTTC. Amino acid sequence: CASRTSAVHEQYF.

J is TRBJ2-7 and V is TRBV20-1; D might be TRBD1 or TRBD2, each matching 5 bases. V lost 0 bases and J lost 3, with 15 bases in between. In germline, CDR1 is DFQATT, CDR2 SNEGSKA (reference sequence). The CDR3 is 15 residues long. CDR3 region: CSARDFGDQNYEQYF. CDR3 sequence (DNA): TGCAGTGCTAGAGATTTTGGGGACCAGAACTACGAGCAGTACTTC.